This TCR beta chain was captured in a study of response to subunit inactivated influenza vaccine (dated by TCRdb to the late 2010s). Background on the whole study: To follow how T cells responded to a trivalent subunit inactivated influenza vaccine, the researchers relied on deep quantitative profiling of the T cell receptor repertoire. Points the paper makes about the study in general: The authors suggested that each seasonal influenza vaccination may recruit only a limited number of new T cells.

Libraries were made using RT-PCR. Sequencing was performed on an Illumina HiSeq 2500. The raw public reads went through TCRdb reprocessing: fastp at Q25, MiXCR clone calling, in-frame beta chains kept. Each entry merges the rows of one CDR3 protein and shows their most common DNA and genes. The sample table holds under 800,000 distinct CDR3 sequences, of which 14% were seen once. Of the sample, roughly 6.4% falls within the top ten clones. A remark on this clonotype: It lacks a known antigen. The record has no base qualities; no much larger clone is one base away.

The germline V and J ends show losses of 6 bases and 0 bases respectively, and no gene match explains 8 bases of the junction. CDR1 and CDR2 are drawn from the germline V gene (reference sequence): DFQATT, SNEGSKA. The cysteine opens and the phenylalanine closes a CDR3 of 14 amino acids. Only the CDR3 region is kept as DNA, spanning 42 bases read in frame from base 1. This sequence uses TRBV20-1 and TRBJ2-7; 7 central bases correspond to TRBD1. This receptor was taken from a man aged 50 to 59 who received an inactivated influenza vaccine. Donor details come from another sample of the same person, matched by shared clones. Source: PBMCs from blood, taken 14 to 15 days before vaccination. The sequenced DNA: TGCAGTGCGCCTAGAGGGGGCCCCTCCTACGAGCAGTACTTC. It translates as CSAPRGGPSYEQYF.